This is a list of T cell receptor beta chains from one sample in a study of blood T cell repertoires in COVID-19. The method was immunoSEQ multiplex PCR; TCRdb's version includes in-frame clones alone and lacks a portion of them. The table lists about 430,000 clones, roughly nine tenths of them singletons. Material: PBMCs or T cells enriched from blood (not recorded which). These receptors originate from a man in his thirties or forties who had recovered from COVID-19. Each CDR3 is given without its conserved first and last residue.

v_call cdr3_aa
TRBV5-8 ASSRTGGNQPQH
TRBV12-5 ASGLDPGREQY
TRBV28 ASSRDRGTQPQH
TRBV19 ASSPGDYEQY
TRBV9 ASSVKTGGLTDTQY
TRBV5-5 ASSLGYRNTEAF
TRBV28 ASNQDSYSNQPQH
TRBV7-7 ASSLSTSGEQY
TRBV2 ASRETVAGEQF
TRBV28 ATQDRVMETQY
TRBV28 ASSLELAGSMDTGELF
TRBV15 ATSSLLAGGQETQY
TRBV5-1 ASSPWAVSTPGGANVLT